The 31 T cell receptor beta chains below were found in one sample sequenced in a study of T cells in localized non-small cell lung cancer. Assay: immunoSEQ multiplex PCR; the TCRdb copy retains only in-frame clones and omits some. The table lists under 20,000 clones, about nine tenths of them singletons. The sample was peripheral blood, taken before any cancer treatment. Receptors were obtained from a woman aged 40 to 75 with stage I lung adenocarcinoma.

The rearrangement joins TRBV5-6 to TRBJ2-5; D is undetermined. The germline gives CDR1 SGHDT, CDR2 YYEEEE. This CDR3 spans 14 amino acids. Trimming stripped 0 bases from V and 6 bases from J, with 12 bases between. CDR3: CASSLAAGRKTQYF. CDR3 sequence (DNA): TGTGCCAGCAGCTTGGCGGCAGGTAGGAAGACCCAGTACTTC.

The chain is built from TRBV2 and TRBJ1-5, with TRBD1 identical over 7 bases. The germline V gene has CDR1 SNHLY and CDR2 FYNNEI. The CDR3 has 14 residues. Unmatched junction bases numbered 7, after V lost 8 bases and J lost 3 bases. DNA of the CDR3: TGTGCCAGCGAAAGGGACAGCTACAATCAGCCCCAGCATTTT. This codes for CASERDSYNQPQHF. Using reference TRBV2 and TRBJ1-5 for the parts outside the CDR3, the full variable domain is EPEVTQTPSHQVTQMGQEVILRCVPISNHLYFYWYRQILGQKVEFLVSFYNNEISEKSEIFDDQFSVERPDGSNFTLKIRSTKLEDSAMYFCASERDSYNQPQHFGDGTRLSIL.

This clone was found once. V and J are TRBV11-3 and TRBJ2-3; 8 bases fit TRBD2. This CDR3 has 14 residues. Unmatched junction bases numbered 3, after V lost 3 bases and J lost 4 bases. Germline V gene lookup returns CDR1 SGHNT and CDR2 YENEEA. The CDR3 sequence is CASSFGGGSDTQYF. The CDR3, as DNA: TGTGCCAGCAGCTTCGGCGGGGGGTCAGATACGCAGTATTTT.

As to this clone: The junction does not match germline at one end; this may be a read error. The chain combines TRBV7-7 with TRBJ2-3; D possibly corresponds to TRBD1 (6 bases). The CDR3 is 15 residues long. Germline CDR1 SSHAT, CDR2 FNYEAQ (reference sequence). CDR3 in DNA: TGTGCTAGCAGCTTAGGAGTTACAGGGACAGATACGCAGTATTTT. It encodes CASSLGVTGTDTQYF.

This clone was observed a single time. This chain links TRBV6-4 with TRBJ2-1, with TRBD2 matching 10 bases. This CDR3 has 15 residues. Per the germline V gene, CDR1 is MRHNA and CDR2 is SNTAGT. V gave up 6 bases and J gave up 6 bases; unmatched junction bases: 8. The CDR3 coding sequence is TGTGCCAGCAGCGCCGACTTAGCGGGGGGCAATGAGCAGTTCTTC. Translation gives CASSADLAGGNEQFF.

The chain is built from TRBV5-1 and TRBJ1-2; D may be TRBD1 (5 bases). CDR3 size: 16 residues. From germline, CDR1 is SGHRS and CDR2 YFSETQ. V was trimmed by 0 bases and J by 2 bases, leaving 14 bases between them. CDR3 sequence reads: CASSLASQGENYGYTF. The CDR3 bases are TGCGCCAGCAGCTTGGCCAGTCAGGGAGAAAACTATGGCTACACCTTC.

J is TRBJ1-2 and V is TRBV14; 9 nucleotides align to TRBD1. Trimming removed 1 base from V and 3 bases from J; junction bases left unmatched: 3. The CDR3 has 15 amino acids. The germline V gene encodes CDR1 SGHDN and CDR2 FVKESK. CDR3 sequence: CASSQAGTGYYGYTF. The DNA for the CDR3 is TGTGCCAGCAGCCAAGCCGGGACAGGGTACTATGGCTACACCTTC.

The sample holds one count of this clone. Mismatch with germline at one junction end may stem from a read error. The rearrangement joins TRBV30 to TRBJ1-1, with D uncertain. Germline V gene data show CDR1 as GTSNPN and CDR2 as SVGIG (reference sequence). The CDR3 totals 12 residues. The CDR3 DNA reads TGTGCCTGGAGTGTAATAACGACTGGAGCTTTCTTT. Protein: CAWSVITTGAFF.

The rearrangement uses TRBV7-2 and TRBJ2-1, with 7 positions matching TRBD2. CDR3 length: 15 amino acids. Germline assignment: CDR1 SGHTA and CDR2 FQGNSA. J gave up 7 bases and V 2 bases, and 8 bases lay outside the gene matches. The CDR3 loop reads CASSLSASGRNEQFF. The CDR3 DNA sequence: TGTGCCAGCAGCTTATCCGCTAGCGGTCGTAATGAGCAGTTCTTC.

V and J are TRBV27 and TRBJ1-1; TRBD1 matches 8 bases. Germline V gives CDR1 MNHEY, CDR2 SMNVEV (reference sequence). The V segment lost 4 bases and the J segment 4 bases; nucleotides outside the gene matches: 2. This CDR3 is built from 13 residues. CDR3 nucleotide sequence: TGTGCCAGCAGTTCTACAGGGGGCACTGAAGCTTTCTTT. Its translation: CASSSTGGTEAFF.

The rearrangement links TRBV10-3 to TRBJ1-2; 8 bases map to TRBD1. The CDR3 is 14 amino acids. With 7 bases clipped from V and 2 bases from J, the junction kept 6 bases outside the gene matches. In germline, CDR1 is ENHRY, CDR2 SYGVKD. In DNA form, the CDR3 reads TGTGCCATCACCGGACAGGGAGGGAACTATGGCTACACCTTC. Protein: CAITGQGGNYGYTF.

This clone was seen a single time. In nucleotides, the CDR3 is TGCGCCAGCAGCTTGGGTGGGACAGGGGCCTCCACAGATACGCAGTATTTT. This sequence encodes CASSLGGTGASTDTQYF. The chain couples TRBV5-1 to TRBJ2-3; 10 bases are a match to TRBD1. CDR1 and CDR2 from the germline V gene are SGHRS and YFSETQ. The V segment lost 0 bases and the J segment 2 bases; nucleotides outside the gene matches: 6. This CDR3 region has 17 residues.

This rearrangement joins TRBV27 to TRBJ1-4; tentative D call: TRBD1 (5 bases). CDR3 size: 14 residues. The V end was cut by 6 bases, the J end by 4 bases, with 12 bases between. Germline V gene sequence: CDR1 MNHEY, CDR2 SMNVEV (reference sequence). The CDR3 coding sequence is TGTGCCAGCAGCTCGGGGACGCTTAATGAAAAACTGTTTTTT. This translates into CASSSGTLNEKLFF.

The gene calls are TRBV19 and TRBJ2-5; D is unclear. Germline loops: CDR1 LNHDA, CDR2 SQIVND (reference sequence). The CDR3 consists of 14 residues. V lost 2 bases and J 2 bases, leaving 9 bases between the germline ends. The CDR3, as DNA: TGTGCCAGTAGTATATCGGCAAATCAAGAGACCCAGTACTTC. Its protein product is CASSISANQETQYF.

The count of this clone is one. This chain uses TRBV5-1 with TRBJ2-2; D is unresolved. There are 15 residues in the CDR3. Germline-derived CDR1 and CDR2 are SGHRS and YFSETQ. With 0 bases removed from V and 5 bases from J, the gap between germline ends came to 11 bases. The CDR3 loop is CASSLGQVETGELFF. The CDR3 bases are TGCGCCAGCAGCTTGGGCCAGGTTGAGACCGGGGAGCTGTTTTTT.

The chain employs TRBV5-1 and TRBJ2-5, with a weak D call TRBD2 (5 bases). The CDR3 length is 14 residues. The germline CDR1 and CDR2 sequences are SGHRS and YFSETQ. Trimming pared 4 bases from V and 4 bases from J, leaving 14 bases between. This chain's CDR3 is CASSTGSFGETQYF. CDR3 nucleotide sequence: TGCGCCAGCAGCACGGGGTCGTTTGGAGAGACCCAGTACTTC. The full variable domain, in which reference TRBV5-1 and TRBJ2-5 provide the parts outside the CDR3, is KAGVTQTPRYLIKTRGQQVTLSCSPISGHRSVSWYQQTPGQGLQFLFEYFSETQRNKGNFPGRFSGRQFSNSRSEMNVSTLELGDSALYLCASSTGSFGETQYFGPGTRLLVL.

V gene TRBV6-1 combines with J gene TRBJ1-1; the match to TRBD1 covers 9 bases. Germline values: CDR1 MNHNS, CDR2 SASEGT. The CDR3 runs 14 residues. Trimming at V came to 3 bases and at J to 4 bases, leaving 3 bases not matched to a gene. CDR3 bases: TGTGCCAGCAGTGAGGGGACAGGGACCACTGAAGCTTTCTTT. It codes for CASSEGTGTTEAFF.

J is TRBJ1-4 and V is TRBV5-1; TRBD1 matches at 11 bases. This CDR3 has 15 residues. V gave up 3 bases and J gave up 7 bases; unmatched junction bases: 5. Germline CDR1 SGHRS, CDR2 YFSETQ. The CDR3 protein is CASSSAGTGGEKLFF. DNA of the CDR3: TGCGCCAGCAGCTCAGCCGGGACAGGGGGTGAAAAACTGTTTTTT. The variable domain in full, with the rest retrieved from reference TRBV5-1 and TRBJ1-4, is KAGVTQTPRYLIKTRGQQVTLSCSPISGHRSVSWYQQTPGQGLQFLFEYFSETQRNKGNFPGRFSGRQFSNSRSEMNVSTLELGDSALYLCASSSAGTGGEKLFFGSGTQLSVL.

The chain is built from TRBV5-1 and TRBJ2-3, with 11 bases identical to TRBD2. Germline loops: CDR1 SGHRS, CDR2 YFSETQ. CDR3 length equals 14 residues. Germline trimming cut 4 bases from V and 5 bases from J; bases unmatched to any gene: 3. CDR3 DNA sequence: TGCGCCAGCAGCCCCGGGACTAGCGGAGATACGCAGTATTTT. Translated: CASSPGTSGDTQYF.

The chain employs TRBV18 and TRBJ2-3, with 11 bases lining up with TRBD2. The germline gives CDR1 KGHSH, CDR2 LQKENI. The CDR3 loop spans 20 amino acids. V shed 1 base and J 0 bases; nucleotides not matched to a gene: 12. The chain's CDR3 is CASSPLTSGGSVGSTDTQYF. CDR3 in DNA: TGTGCCAGCTCACCACTAACTAGCGGGGGTTCCGTTGGGAGCACAGATACGCAGTATTTT.

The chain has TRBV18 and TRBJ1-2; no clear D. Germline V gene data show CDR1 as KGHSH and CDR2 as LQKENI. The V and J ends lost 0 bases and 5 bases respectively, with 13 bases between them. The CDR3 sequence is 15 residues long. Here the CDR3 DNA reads TGTGCCAGCTCACCACCGGACGGCAGTCTATATGGCTACACCTTC. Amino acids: CASSPPDGSLYGYTF.

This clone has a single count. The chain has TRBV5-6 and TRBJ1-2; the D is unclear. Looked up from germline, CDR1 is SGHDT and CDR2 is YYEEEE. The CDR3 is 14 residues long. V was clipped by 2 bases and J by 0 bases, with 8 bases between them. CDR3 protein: CASSLAQANYGYTF. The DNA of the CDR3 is TGTGCCAGCAGCTTAGCGCAGGCTAACTATGGCTACACCTTC.

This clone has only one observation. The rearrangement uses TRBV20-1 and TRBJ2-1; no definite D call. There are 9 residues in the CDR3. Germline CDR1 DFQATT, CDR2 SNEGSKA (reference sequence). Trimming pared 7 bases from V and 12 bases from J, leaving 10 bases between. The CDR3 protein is CSVSSGQFF. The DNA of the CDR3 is TGCAGTGTGAGCTCAGGGCAGTTCTTC.

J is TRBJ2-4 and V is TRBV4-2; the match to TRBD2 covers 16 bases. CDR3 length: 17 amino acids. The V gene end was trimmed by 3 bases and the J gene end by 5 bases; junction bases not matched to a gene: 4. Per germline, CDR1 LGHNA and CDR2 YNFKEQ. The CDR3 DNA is TGTGCCAGCAGCCAGGACGGGACTAGCGGGGGGGAAAACATTCAGTACTTC. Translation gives CASSQDGTSGGENIQYF.

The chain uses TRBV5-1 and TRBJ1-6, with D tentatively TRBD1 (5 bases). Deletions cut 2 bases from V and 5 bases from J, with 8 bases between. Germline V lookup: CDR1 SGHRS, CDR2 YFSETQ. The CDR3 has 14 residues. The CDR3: CASSFGADNSPLHF. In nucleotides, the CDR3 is TGCGCCAGCAGCTTCGGGGCCGATAATTCACCCCTCCACTTT.

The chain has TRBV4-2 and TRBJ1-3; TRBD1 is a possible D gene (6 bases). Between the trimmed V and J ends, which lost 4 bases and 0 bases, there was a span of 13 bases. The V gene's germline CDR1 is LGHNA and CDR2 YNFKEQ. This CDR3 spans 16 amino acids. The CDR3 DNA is TGTGCCAGCAGCCCTTTGACAGGATCCTCTGGAAACACCATATATTTT. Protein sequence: CASSPLTGSSGNTIYF.

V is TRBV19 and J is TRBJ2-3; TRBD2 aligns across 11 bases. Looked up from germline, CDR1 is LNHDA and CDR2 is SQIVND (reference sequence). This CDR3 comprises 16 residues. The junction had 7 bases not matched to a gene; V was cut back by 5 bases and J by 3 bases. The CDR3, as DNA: TGTGCCAGTAGTGAGCTAACTAGCGGGGGTACAGATACGCAGTATTTT. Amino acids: CASSELTSGGTDTQYF.

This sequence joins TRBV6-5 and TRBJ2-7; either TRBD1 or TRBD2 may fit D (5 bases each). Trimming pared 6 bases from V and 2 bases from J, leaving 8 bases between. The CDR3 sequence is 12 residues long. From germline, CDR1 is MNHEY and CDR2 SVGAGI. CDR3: CASSQGPYEQYF. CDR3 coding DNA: TGTGCCAGCAGCCAGGGACCCTACGAGCAGTACTTC.

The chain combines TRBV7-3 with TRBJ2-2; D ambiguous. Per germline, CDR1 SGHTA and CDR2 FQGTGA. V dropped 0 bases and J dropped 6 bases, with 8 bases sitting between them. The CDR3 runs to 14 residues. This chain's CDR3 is CASSLTGMAGELFF. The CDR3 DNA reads TGTGCCAGCAGCTTAACAGGGATGGCCGGGGAGCTGTTTTTT.

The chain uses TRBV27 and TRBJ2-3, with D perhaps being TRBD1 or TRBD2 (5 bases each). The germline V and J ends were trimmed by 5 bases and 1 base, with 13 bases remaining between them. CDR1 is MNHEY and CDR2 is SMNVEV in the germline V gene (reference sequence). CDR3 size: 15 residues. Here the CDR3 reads CASSQEGQRTDTQYF. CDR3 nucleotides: TGTGCCAGCAGTCAAGAGGGGCAGCGCACAGATACGCAGTATTTT.

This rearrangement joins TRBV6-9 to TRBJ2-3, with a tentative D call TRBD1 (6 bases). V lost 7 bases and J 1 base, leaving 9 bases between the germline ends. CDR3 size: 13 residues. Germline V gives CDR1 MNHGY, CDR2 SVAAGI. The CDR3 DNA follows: TGTGCCAGCAAGGACAGTGGCACAGATACGCAGTATTTT. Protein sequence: CASKDSGTDTQYF.